Below, one T cell receptor (beta chain) is given with its context. No antigen is known for it. Sequencing used immunoSEQ version 4 in survey mode. Assay used: immunoSEQ multiplex PCR; TCRdb lists only in-frame clones, some missing. The table includes 64,000 or so clones, roughly 77% detected once. This record belongs to a study of persistence of HIV-infected CD4 T cells. The overall study: Donors were ART-treated; their CMV- and Gag-responding CD4+ T cells were isolated. Study results and limitations: Antigen-responding cells were enriched for degenerate expanded CDR3beta sequences.

Overlapping HIV-1 Gag 15-mer peptides at 0.8 to 1 ug per peptide per mL were used. CD40L-negative CD69-negative CD45RO-high memory CD4+ T cells were sorted as populations depleted of antigen-responding cells. CDR3 length: 17 amino acids. Looked up from germline, CDR1 is SGHRS and CDR2 is YFSETQ. V gave up 3 bases and J gave up 5 bases; unmatched junction bases: 12. The TCR sequence derives from an adult man with HIV who was CMV-seropositive. This sequence joins TRBV5-1 and TRBJ2-7; 12 nucleotides match TRBD2. Sequenced material: CD4+ T cells sorted from PBMCs after roughly 18-hour stimulation, taken from a patient who received antiretroviral therapy. The CDR3 spells CASSSVSSGGARDEQYF. The CDR3, as DNA: TGCGCCAGCAGCTCCGTATCTAGCGGGGGGGCCAGGGACGAGCAGTACTTC.